The 5 T cell receptor beta chains below come from one sample, sequenced in a study of control samples from healthy donors and cancer patients. Sequencing used immunoSEQ multiplex PCR; TCRdb keeps in-frame clones, though not all of them. The table has 100,000 to 150,000 clones, about 90% seen once; the top ten hold around 2%. The sample consisted of blood. Receptor source: a man between 18 and 29 years old in good health.

The CDR3 sequence is CASSHSGAGASYNSPLHF. CDR3 bases: TGTGCCAGCAGCCATAGCGGTGCGGGGGCCTCCTATAATTCACCCCTCCACTTT. The chain combines TRBV11-2 with TRBJ1-6; weak D call: TRBD1 (6 bases). Germline V gene data show CDR1 as SGHAT and CDR2 as FQNNGV. The CDR3 consists of 18 residues. V lost 5 bases and J lost 0, with 17 bases in between. The whole variable domain, filled in from reference TRBV11-2 and TRBJ1-6, reads EAGVAQSPRYKIIEKRQSVAFWCNPISGHATLYWYQQILGQGPKLLIQFQNNGVVDDSQLPKDRFSAERLKGVDSTLKIQPAKLEDSAVYLCASSHSGAGASYNSPLHFGNGTRLTVT.

V gene TRBV7-9 combines with J gene TRBJ1-6; D might be TRBD1 (6 bases). CDR3 length: 15 residues. Deletions cut 2 bases from V and 10 bases from J, with 15 bases between. Germline V gene sequence: CDR1 SEHNR, CDR2 FQNEAQ (reference sequence). CDR3 region: CASSLMWGAGSPLHF. DNA of the CDR3: TGTGCCAGCAGCTTAATGTGGGGGGCTGGATCACCCCTCCACTTT. Combining the CDR3 with reference TRBV7-9 and TRBJ1-6 gives the whole variable domain DTGVSQNPRHKITKRGQNVTFRCDPISEHNRLYWYRQTLGQGPEFLTYFQNEAQLEKSRLLSDRFSAERPKGSFSTLEIQRTEQGDSAMYLCASSLMWGAGSPLHFGNGTRLTVT.

V and J are TRBV27 and TRBJ2-5; 7 bases are a match to TRBD2. Germline V gene lookup returns CDR1 MNHEY and CDR2 SMNVEV (reference sequence). The CDR3 contains 15 residues. After removal of 5 bases from V and 5 bases from J, the junction contained 11 bases not matched to a gene. CDR3 nucleotides: TGTGCCAGCAGTCCCGCGACTAGCCGAGGGGAGACCCAGTACTTC. Translated: CASSPATSRGETQYF.

The gene calls are TRBV19 and TRBJ1-2; a weak D match, TRBD1 (5 bases). Trimming stripped 6 bases from V and 4 bases from J, with 15 bases between. Germline values: CDR1 LNHDA, CDR2 SQIVND (reference sequence). There are 14 residues in the CDR3. As DNA, the CDR3 is TGTGCCAGTAGCCTCCCCACGAGGGGCTATGGCTACACCTTC. Protein sequence: CASSLPTRGYGYTF.

The V and J genes are TRBV20-1 and TRBJ2-3; the D is unclear. Germline assignment: CDR1 DFQATT and CDR2 SNEGSKA (reference sequence). V dropped 6 bases and J dropped 4 bases, with 8 bases sitting between them. This CDR3 contains 11 residues. The CDR3 nucleotides are TGCAGTGCCTTAGGCCCAGATACGCAGTATTTT. Translation gives CSALGPDTQYF.